This TCR beta chain was observed in a study of cytomegalovirus exposure and HLA in healthy donors. The primer mix had 60 Vbeta and 13 Jbeta primers. Assay: immunoSEQ multiplex PCR; the TCRdb copy retains only in-frame clones and omits some. The top ten clones hold roughly 6% of a sample with approximately 210,000 clones, around 76% of them seen once. The CDR3 spans 15 residues. Germline V gives CDR1 SGHRS, CDR2 YFSETQ. Trimming took off 1 base at V and 5 bases at J, with 13 bases between the two ends. Turning to this clone: Antigen: not known.

Study findings and constraints: Apart from CMV serostatus, no immune exposure information was available. According to a later analysis, most TCR beta chains associated with CMV appeared HLA-restricted. Presence/absence analyses took donor sequencing depth as roughly uniform.

This sequence was found in a man in his forties in good health and CMV-seropositive. The chain links TRBV5-1 to TRBJ2-1, with a tentative D call TRBD1 (5 bases). Specimen: PBMCs. CDR3 sequence: CASSLLGLGHNEQFF. CDR3 DNA sequence: TGCGCCAGCAGCTTGCTGGGGCTAGGGCACAATGAGCAGTTCTTC.